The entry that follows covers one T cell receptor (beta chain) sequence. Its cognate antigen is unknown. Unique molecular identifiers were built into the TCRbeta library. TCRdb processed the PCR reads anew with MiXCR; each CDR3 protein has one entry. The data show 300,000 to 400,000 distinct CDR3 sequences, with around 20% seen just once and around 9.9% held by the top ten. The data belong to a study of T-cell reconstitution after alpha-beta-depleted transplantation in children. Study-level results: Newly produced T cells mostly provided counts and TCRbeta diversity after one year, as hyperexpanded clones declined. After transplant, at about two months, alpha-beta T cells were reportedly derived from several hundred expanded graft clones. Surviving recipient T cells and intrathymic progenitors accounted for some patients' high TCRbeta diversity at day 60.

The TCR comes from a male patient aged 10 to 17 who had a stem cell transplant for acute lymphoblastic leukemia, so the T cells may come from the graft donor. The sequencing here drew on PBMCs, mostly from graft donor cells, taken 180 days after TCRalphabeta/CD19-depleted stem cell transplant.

The CDR3 reads CASSLRSTGFYEQYF. The CDR3 nucleotides read TGTGCCAGCAGCTTGCGGTCCACAGGGTTCTACGAGCAGTACTTC. This chain joins TRBV5-6 and TRBJ2-7; D is perhaps TRBD1 (6 bases). Germline CDR1 and CDR2: SGHDT and YYEEEE. This CDR3 spans 15 amino acids. Deletions cut 1 base from V and 3 bases from J, with 14 bases between.